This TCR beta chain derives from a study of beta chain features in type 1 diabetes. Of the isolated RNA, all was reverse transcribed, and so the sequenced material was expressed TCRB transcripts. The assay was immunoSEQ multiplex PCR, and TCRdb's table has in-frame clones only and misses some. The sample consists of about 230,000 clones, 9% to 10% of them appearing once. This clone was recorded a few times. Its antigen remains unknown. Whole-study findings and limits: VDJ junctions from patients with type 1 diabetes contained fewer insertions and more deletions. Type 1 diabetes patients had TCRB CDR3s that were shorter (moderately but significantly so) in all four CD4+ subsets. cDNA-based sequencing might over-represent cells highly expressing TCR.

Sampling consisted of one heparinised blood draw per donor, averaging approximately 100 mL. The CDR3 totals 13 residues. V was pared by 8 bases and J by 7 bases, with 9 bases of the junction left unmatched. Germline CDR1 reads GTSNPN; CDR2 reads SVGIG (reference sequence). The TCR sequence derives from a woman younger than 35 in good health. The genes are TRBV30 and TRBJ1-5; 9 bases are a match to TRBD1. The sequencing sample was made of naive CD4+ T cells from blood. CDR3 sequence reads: CALAGQGQQPQHF. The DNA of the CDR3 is TGTGCCCTGGCGGGACAGGGACAACAGCCCCAGCATTTT.